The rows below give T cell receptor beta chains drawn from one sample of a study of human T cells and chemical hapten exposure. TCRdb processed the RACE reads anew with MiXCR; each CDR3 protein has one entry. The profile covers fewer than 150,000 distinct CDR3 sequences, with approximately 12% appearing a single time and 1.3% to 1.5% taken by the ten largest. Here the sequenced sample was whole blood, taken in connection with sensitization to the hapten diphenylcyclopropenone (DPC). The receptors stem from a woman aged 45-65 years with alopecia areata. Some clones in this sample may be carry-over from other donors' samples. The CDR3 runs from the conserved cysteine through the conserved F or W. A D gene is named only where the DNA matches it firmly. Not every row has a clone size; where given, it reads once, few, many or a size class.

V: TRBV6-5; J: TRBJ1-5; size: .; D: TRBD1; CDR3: CASSWTGNQPQHF; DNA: TGTGCCAGCAGTTGGACAGGGAATCAGCCCCAGCATTTT
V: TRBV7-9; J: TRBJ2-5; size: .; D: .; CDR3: CASSYPSREASRGGTQYF; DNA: TGTGCCAGCAGCTACCCCTCACGAGAGGCTTCCAGGGGGGGGACCCAGTACTTC
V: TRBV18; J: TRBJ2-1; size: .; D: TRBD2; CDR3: CASSPQLATDEQFF; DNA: TGTGCCAGCTCGCCGCAACTAGCGACCGATGAGCAGTTCTTC
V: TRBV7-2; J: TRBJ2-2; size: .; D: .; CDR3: CASSLGRDTGELFF; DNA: TGTGCCAGCAGCTTAGGGCGGGACACCGGGGAGCTGTTTTTT
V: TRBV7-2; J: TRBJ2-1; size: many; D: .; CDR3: CASSSRTRNEQFF; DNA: TGTGCCAGCAGCTCCCGGACTCGCAATGAGCAGTTCTTC
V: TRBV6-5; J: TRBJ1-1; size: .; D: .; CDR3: CASRAGANTEAFF; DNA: TGTGCCAGCAGAGCCGGGGCGAACACTGAAGCTTTCTTT
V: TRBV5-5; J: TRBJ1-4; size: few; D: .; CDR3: CASSGTADNEKLFF; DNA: TGTGCCAGCAGCGGGACGGCGGATAATGAAAAACTGTTTTTT
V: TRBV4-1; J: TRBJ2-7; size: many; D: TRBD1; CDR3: CASSQAPGGSDEQYF; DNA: TGCGCCAGCAGCCAAGCCCCAGGGGGTAGCGACGAGCAGTACTTC
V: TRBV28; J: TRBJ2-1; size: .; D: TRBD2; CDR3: CASSFSPSGSGWNEQFF; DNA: TGTGCCAGCAGTTTCTCTCCTAGCGGGAGTGGATGGAATGAGCAGTTCTTC
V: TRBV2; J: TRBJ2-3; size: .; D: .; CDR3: CASSGTQRSTDTQYF; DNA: TGTGCCAGCAGTGGGACGCAGCGTAGCACAGATACGCAGTATTTT
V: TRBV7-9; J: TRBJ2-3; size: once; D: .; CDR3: CASSLASSADTQYF; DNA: TGTGCCAGCAGCTTAGCCTCGTCGGCAGATACGCAGTATTTT
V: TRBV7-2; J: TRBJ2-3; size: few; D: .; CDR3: CASSLAVTDTQYF; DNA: TGTGCCAGCAGCTTAGCGGTCACAGATACGCAGTATTTT
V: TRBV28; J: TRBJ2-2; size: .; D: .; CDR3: CASSPGGPWGELFF; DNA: TGTGCCAGCAGCCCCGGGGGGCCCTGGGGGGAGCTGTTTTTT
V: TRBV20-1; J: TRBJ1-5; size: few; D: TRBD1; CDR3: CSARAGTGGNQPQHF; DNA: TGCAGTGCTAGAGCCGGGACAGGGGGCAATCAGCCCCAGCATTTT
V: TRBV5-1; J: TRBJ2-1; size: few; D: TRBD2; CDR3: CASRAGGVDNEQFF; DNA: TGCGCCAGCAGAGCGGGAGGGGTCGACAATGAGCAGTTCTTC
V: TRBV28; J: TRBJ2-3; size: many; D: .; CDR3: CASSPPWTDTQYF; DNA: TGTGCCAGCAGTCCCCCTTGGACAGATACGCAGTATTTT
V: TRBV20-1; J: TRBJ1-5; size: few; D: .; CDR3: CSYSEKGNSNQPQHF; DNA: TGCAGTTATTCGGAAAAGGGGAATAGCAATCAGCCCCAGCATTTT
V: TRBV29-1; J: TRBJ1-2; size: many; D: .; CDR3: CSVGLPLGGVYGYTF; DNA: TGCAGCGTTGGCCTTCCTCTGGGAGGGGTCTATGGCTACACCTTC
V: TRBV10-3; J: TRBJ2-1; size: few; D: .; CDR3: CAISESGGLRNEQFF; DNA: TGTGCCATCAGTGAGTCTGGAGGGCTCCGCAATGAGCAGTTCTTC
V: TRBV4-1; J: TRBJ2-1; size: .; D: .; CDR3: CASSQVYGSDEQFF; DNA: TGCGCCAGCAGCCAAGTTTACGGGAGCGATGAGCAGTTCTTC
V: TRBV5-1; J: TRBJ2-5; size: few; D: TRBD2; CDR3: CASRPGTSGRNGETQYF; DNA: TGCGCCAGCAGGCCCGGGACTAGCGGGAGGAACGGAGAGACCCAGTACTTC
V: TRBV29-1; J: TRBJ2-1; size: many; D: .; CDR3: CSVHGGYNEQFF; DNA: TGCAGCGTGCACGGAGGGTACAATGAGCAGTTCTTC
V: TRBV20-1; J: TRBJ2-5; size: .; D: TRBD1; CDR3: CSAKSGQGAWETQYF; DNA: TGCAGTGCCAAGTCGGGACAGGGGGCTTGGGAGACCCAGTACTTC
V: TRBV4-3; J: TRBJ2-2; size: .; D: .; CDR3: CASSQDLGDTGELFF; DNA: TGCGCCAGCAGCCAAGATCTGGGGGACACCGGGGAGCTGTTTTTT
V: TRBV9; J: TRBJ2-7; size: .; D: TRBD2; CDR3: CASSQTSREGEQYF; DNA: TGTGCCAGCAGCCAGACTAGTCGGGAGGGAGAGCAGTACTTC
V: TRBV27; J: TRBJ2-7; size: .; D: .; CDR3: CASSRRNTYEQYF; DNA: TGTGCCAGCAGTCGCAGGAATACCTACGAGCAGTACTTC
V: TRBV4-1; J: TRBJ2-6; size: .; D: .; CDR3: CASSLFRETNVLTF; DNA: TGCGCCAGCAGCCTTTTCAGGGAAACCAACGTCCTGACTTTC
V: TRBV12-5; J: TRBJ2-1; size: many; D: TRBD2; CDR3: CASGPTSGIVDEQFF; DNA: TGTGCTAGTGGTCCAACTAGCGGGATTGTTGATGAGCAGTTCTTC
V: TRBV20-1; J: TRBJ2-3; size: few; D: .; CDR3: CSARGGTDTQYF; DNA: TGCAGTGCCAGAGGTGGCACAGATACGCAGTATTTT
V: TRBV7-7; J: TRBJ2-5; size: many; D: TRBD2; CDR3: CASSLGVAGLQETQYF; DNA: TGTGCTAGCAGCTTAGGGGTAGCGGGCCTCCAAGAGACCCAGTACTTC
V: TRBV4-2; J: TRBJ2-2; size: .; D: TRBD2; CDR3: CASSQKQREAGDGELFF; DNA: TGTGCCAGCAGCCAAAAACAGCGGGAGGCCGGGGACGGGGAGCTGTTTTTT
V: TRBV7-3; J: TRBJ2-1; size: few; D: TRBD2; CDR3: CASSLRSLAGGLSSYNEQFF; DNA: TGTGCCAGCAGCTTAAGAAGTCTAGCGGGAGGCCTCAGCTCCTACAATGAGCAGTTCTTC
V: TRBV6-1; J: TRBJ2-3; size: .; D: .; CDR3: CASSAQGSSYTDTQYF; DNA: TGTGCCAGCAGTGCCCAGGGGTCTAGCTACACAGATACGCAGTATTTT
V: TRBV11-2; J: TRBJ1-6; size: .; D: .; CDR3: CASSRSESSYNSPLHF; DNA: TGTGCCAGCAGCCGATCAGAGAGCTCCTATAATTCACCCCTCCACTTT
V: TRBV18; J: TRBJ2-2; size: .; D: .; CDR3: CASSTVPNTGELFF; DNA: TGTGCCAGCTCGACAGTGCCGAACACCGGGGAGCTGTTTTTT
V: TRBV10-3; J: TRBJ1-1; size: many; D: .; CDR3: CAIRGHDLNTEAFF; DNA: TGTGCCATCAGGGGACACGACTTGAACACTGAAGCTTTCTTT
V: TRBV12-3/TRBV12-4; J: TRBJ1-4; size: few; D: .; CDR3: CASSRGTFEKLFF; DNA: TGTGCCAGCAGTCGCGGCACGTTTGAAAAACTGTTTTTT
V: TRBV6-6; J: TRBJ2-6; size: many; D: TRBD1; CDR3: CASRPGTAKSGANVLTF; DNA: TGTGCCAGCAGACCTGGGACAGCCAAGTCTGGGGCCAACGTCCTGACTTTC
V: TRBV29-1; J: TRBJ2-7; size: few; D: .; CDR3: CSVASAYYEQYF; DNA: TGCAGCGTTGCTAGCGCATACTACGAGCAGTACTTC
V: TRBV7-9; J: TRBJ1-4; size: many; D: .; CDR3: CASSQVGEKLFF; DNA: TGTGCCAGCAGCCAAGTGGGTGAAAAACTGTTTTTT
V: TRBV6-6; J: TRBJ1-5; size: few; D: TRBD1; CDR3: CASSNQGGQPQHF; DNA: TGTGCCAGCAGTAACCAGGGGGGGCAGCCCCAGCATTTT
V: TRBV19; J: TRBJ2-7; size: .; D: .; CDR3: CASSMGGHDYEQYF; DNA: TGTGCCAGTAGTATGGGGGGACACGACTACGAGCAGTACTTC
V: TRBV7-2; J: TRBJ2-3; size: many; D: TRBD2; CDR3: CASSLSGTRGTDTQYF; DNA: TGTGCCAGCAGCCTTTCCGGGACTAGAGGGACAGATACGCAGTATTTT
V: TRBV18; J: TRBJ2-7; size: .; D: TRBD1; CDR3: CASSPRQGRDEQYF; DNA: TGTGCCAGCTCACCGCGACAGGGTAGGGACGAGCAGTACTTC
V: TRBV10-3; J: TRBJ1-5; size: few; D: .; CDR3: CAISDLLSNQPQHF; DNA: TGTGCCATCAGTGACCTCCTAAGTAATCAGCCCCAGCATTTT